Listed here are 8 T cell receptor beta chains from one sample, sequenced in a study of blood T cell repertoires in COVID-19 (dated by TCRdb to 2018 to 2021). Library construction relied on the immunoSEQ multiplex PCR assay. The table comes from immuneACCESS by way of TCRdb, which keeps in-frame sequences with V and J called. Part of the clones is missing from these tables; in studies checked, under half for an unresolved V gene and the rest for unknown reasons. This sample comprises over 250,000 clones, roughly 85% of them detected only once. The ten top clones hold about 10% of the sample. Sequencing used peripheral blood. Receptors originate from a woman aged 70-85 years with acute or convalescent COVID-19.

This chain joins TRBV5-3 and TRBJ1-5; D gene unclear. TRBV5-3 is an open reading frame, and its role is uncertain. The CDR3 sequence is 14 residues long. The V end was cut by 5 bases, the J end by 2 bases, with 11 bases between. This CDR3 reads CARRRKYGNQPQHF. CDR3 bases: TGTGCCAGAAGGCGTAAGTATGGCAATCAGCCCCAGCATTTT.

This chain connects TRBV30 to TRBJ1-6; a possible D gene is TRBD1 (6 bases). Germline CDR1 GTSNPN, CDR2 SVGIG (reference sequence). This CDR3 is 13 amino acids long. V was cut by 2 bases and J by 5 bases, with 7 bases left in between. This CDR3 is CAWSKGDNSPLHF. The CDR3 DNA reads as TGTGCCTGGAGTAAGGGGGATAATTCACCCCTCCACTTT.

The rearrangement joins TRBV24-1 to TRBJ2-7, with 9 bases fitting TRBD2. Germline V lookup: CDR1 KGHDR, CDR2 SFDVKD. This CDR3 is built from 15 residues. V dropped 10 bases and J dropped 1; count of bases not matched to a gene: 10. The CDR3 loop reads CATNERGAVSYEQYF. CDR3 nucleotides: TGTGCCACTAACGAGCGGGGGGCAGTTTCCTACGAGCAGTACTTC.

This clone was seen a handful of times. At the DNA level, this CDR3 is encoded by other sequences in the same sample as well. DNA of the CDR3: TGTGCCAGCAGTTCGGGAGGATACGAGCAGTACTTC. Translation gives CASSSGGYEQYF. The chain carries TRBV12-3 or TRBV12-4 and TRBJ2-7, with 7 nucleotides matching TRBD2. With V trimmed by 4 bases and J by 4 bases, 1 base remained unmatched. The length of the CDR3 is 12 residues.

The rearrangement uses TRBV7-9 and TRBJ1-2; TRBD1 matches at 7 bases. Looked up from germline, CDR1 is SEHNR and CDR2 is FQNEAQ (reference sequence). Germline trimming cut 1 base from V and 2 bases from J; bases unmatched to any gene: 1. The CDR3 covers 14 residues. CDR3 in amino acids: CASSLGDRNYGYTF. The CDR3 region has the DNA TGTGCCAGCAGCTTAGGGGACAGAAACTATGGCTACACCTTC.

This chain uses TRBV29-1 with TRBJ2-2; the match to TRBD1 covers 7 bases. CDR3 length: 13 residues. V dropped 5 bases and J dropped 5; count of bases not matched to a gene: 5. CDR1 is SQVTM, CDR2 ANQGSEA, per germline. The CDR3: CSVRWTGTGELFF. The CDR3 DNA follows: TGCAGCGTTCGTTGGACAGGTACCGGGGAGCTGTTTTTT.

For the CDR3, the DNA is TGTGCCAGCAGCTCAGACGGGGACAGGTTGGGACTAGCGGGGGCTAAGCAGTTCTTC. Translated: CASSSDGDRLGLAGAKQFF. The V and J genes are TRBV3-1 (or the pseudogene TRBV3-2) and TRBJ2-1; 14 bases match TRBD2. The CDR3 totals 19 residues. Germline V lookup: CDR1 LGHDT, CDR2 YNNKEL (reference sequence). Germline trimming cut 5 bases from V and 11 bases from J; bases unmatched to any gene: 20.

This clone was recorded only once. The V gene is TRBV5-6, the J gene TRBJ2-7; D gene ambiguous. V lost 1 base, J lost 3 bases, and 8 bases lay in between. The CDR3 sequence is 13 residues long. The germline CDR1 and CDR2 sequences are SGHDT and YYEEEE. The CDR3 DNA is TGTGCCAGCAGCTTGATACACAGCTACGAGCAGTACTTC. Protein: CASSLIHSYEQYF.